The entry below gives a single T cell receptor (beta chain) sequence along with its context. Authors' methods: For nucleated cells, counts were estimated from reference gene primer amplification. This table comes from immunoSEQ multiplex PCR, and its TCRdb copy is limited to in-frame clones, with some not included. That table furnishes V, J and clone size, whereas the DNA furnished D and trimming. The repertoire includes roughly 320,000 clones, roughly 85% of them detected once, and roughly 7% sits in the top ten. This sample was included in a study of blood T cell repertoires in COVID-19. Study overall: Collection of acute and convalescent COVID-19 samples took place in the United States, Italy and Spain.

Sequences were obtained from peripheral blood. This clonotype was sampled from a human donor in a cohort sampled during active COVID-19.

The CDR3 loop reads CASRQTNYGYTF. CDR3 bases: TGTGCCAGTCGACAGACTAACTATGGCTACACCTTC. The genes are TRBV2 and TRBJ1-2, with TRBD1 as a possible D gene (5 bases). Germline V lookup: CDR1 SNHLY, CDR2 FYNNEI. The CDR3 runs to 12 residues. V lost 9 bases and J 0 bases, leaving 8 bases between the germline ends.